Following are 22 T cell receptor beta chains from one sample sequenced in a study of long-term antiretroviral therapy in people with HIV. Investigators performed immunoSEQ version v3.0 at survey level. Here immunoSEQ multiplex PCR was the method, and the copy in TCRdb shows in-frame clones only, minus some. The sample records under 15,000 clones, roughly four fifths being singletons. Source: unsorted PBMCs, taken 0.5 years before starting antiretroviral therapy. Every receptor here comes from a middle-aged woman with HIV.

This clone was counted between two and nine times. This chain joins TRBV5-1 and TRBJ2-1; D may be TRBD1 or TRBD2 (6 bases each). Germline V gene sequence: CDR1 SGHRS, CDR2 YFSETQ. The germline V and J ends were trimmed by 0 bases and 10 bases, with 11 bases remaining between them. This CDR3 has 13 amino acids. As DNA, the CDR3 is TGCGCCAGCAGCTTGGGGGGGGCTTCCGAGCAGTTCTTC. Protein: CASSLGGASEQFF.

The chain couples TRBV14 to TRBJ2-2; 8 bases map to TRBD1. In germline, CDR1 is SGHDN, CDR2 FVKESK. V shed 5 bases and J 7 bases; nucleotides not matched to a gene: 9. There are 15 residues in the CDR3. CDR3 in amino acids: CASSGRGLFDGELFF. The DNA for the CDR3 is TGTGCCAGCAGCGGCAGGGGGCTCTTTGACGGGGAGCTGTTTTTT.

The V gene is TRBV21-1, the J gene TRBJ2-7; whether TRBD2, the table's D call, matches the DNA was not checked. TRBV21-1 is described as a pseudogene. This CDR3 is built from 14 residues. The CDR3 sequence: CASSNRTSAYEQYF. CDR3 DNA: TGTGCCAGCAGCAACAGGACTAGCGCCTACGAGCAGTACTTC.

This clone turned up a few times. Written as DNA, the CDR3 is TGTGCCAGCAGCTTCTCCGACAGCAATAATTCACCCCTCCACTTT. Its protein is CASSFSDSNNSPLHF. The chain joins TRBV11-2 to TRBJ1-6, with D possibly matching TRBD1 (5 bases). The CDR3 contains 15 residues. The germline gives CDR1 SGHAT, CDR2 FQNNGV. V lost 3 bases and J lost 5, with 11 bases in between.

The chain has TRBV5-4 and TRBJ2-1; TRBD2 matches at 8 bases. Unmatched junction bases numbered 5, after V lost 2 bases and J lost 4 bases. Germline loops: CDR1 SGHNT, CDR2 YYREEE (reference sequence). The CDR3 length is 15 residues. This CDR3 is CASSLPGGEYNEQFF. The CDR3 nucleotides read TGTGCCAGCAGCTTACCGGGGGGGGAGTACAATGAGCAGTTCTTC.

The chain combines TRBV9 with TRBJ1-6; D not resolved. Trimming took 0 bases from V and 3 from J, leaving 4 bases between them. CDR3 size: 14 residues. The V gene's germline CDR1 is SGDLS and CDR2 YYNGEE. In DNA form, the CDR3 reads TGTGCCAGCAGCGTAGGGGTCTATAATTCACCCCTCCACTTT. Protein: CASSVGVYNSPLHF.

For the CDR3, the DNA is TGTGCCAGCACGGGGTACAGCGAGCAGTACTTC. It is translated as CASTGYSEQYF. The chain uses TRBV6-5 and TRBJ2-7; maybe TRBD2 (5 bases). The V and J ends lost 7 bases and 6 bases respectively, with 10 bases between them. The CDR3 sequence is 11 residues long. Per germline, CDR1 MNHEY and CDR2 SVGAGI.

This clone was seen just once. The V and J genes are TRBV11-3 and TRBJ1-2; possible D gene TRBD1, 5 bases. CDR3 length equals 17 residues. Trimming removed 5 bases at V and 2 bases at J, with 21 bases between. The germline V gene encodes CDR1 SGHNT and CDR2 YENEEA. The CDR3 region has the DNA TGTGCCAGCAGCCCAGAGGCTTTCGACGGGGCAAACTATGGCTACACCTTC. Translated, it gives CASSPEAFDGANYGYTF.

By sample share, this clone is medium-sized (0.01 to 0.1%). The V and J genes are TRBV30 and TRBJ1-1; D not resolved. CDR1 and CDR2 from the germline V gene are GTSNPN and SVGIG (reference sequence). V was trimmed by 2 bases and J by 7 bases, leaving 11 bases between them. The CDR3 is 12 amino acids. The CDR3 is CAWSPRGSEAFF. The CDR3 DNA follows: TGTGCCTGGAGTCCCCGTGGGAGTGAAGCTTTCTTT.

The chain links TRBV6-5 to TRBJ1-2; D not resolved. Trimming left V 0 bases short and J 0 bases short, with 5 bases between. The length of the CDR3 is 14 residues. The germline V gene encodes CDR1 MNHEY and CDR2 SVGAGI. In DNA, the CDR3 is TGTGCCAGCAGTTACTCGAGGGCTAACTATGGCTACACCTTC. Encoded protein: CASSYSRANYGYTF.

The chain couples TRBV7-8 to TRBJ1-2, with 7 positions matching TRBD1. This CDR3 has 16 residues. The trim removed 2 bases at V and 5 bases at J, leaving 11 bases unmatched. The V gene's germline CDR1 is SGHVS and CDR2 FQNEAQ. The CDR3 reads CASSLRAAGQYYGYTF. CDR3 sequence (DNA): TGTGCCAGCAGCTTAAGGGCCGCGGGACAGTATTATGGCTACACCTTC.

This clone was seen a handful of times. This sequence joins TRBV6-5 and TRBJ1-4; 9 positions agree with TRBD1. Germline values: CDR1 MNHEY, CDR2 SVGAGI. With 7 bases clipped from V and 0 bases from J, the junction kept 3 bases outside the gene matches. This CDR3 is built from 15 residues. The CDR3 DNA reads TGTGCCAGCACTCGGACAGGGGCAACTAATGAAAAACTGTTTTTT. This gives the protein CASTRTGATNEKLFF.

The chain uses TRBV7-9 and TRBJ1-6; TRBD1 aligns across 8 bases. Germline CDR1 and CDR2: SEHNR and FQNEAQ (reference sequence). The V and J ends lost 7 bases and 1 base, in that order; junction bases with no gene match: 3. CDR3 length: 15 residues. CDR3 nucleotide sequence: TGTGCCAGCACAGGGGGCGCATCCTATAATTCACCCCTCCACTTT. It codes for CASTGGASYNSPLHF. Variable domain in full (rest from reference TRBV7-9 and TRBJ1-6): DTGVSQNPRHKITKRGQNVTFRCDPISEHNRLYWYRQTLGQGPEFLTYFQNEAQLEKSRLLSDRFSAERPKGSFSTLEIQRTEQGDSAMYLCASTGGASYNSPLHFGNGTRLTVT.

CDR3 loop: CASPSPADTQYF. The CDR3 DNA sequence: TGTGCCAGCCCTAGTCCGGCAGATACGCAGTATTTT. V gene TRBV13 combines with J gene TRBJ2-3; no reliable D call. Germline V gene data show CDR1 as PRHDT and CDR2 as FYEKMQ (reference sequence). The CDR3 runs to 12 residues. V dropped 8 bases and J dropped 4 bases, with 10 bases sitting between them.

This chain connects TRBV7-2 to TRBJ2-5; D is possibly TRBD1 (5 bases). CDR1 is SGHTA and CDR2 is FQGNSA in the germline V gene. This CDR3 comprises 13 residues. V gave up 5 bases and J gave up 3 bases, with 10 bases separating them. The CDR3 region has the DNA TGTGCCAGCAGCCGGACAAGGGAAGAGACCCAGTACTTC. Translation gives CASSRTREETQYF.

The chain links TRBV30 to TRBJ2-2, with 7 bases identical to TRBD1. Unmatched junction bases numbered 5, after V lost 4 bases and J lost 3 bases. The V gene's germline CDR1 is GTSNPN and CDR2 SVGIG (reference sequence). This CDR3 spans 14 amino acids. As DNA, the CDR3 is TGTGCCTGGATGGGACAGATATACACCGGGGAGCTGTTTTTT. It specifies CAWMGQIYTGELFF.

CDR3: CASSPQGRGSNQPQHF. The CDR3 DNA reads as TGTGCCAGCTCACCACAGGGGAGGGGAAGCAATCAGCCCCAGCATTTT. The chain couples TRBV18 to TRBJ1-5, with D possibly matching TRBD1 (5 bases). Trimming took 1 base from V and 1 from J, leaving 11 bases between them. CDR1 is KGHSH and CDR2 is LQKENI in the germline V gene. The CDR3 is made up of 16 amino acids.

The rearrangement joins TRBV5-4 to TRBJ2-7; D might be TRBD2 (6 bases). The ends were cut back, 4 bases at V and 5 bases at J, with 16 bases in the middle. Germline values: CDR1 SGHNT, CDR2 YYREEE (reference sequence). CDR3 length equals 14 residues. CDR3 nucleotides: TGTGCCAGCAGCCTGGGACTGGGAAAGCACGAGCAGTACTTC. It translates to CASSLGLGKHEQYF.

The CDR3 protein is CASSGGSGSFYNEQFF. Written as DNA, the CDR3 is TGCGCCAGCAGTGGGGGGAGCGGGAGCTTCTACAATGAGCAGTTCTTC. The rearrangement joins TRBV5-1 to TRBJ2-1, with 8 bases matching TRBD2. The CDR3 is 16 residues long. Trimming removed 5 bases from V and 3 bases from J; junction bases left unmatched: 10. Germline V gene data show CDR1 as SGHRS and CDR2 as YFSETQ.

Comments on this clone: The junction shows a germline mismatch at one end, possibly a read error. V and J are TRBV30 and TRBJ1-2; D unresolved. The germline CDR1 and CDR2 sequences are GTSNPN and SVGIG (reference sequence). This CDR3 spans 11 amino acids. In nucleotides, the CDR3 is TGTGCCTGTCCAACCGGGAGTTTGTGGGACTTC. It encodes CACPTGSLWDF.

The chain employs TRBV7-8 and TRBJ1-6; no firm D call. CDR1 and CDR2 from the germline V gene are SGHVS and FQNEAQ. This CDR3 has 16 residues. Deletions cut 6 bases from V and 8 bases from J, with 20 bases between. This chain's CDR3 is CASSPMERGSDSPLHF. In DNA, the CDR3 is TGTGCCAGCAGTCCCATGGAACGGGGAAGCGATTCACCCCTCCACTTT.

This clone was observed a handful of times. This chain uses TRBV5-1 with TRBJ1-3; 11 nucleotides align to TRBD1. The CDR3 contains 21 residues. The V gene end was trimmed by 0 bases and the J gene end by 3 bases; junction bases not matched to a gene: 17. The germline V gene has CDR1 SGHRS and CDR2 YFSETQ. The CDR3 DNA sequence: TGCGCCAGCAGCTTGGGCATATCACCGGGACAGGGGGAGTACTATGGAAACACCATATATTTT. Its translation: CASSLGISPGQGEYYGNTIYF. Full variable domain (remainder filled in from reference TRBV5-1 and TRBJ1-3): KAGVTQTPRYLIKTRGQQVTLSCSPISGHRSVSWYQQTPGQGLQFLFEYFSETQRNKGNFPGRFSGRQFSNSRSEMNVSTLELGDSALYLCASSLGISPGQGEYYGNTIYFGEGSWLTVV.